Here is one T cell receptor beta chain with its context. TCRdb's copy holds only in-frame clones and misses some; the assay was immunoSEQ multiplex PCR. The sample has roughly 70,000 clones, about 92% seen once. This record belongs to a study of T cells after somatic rescue of genetic block. Germline CDR1 reads MDHEN; CDR2 reads SYDVKM. V was pared by 3 bases and J by 1 base, with 12 bases between. The CDR3 consists of 15 residues. This chain joins TRBV28 and TRBJ1-2, with D unclear. This clonotype was obtained from a man aged 35 to 55. Sample: peripheral blood mononuclear cells (PBMCs). This CDR3 reads CASSFQVGGNYGYTF. The CDR3 bases are TGTGCCAGCAGTTTCCAAGTCGGAGGTAACTATGGCTACACCTTC.